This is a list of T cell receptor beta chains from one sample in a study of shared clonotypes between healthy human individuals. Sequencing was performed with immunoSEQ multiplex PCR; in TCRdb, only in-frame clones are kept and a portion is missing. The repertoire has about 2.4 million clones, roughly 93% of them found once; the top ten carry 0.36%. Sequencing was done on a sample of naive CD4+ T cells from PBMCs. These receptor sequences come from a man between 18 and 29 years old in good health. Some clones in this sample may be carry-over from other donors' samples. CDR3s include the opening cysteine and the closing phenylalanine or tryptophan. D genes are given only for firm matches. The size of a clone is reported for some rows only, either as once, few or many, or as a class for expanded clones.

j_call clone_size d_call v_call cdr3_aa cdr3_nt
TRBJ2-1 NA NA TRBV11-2 CASSSSLSNEQFF TGTGCCAGCAGCTCCAGCCTCTCGAATGAGCAGTTCTTC
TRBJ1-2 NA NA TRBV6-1 CAIHDPGKGDYGYTF TGTGCCATCCACGACCCCGGGAAAGGAGACTATGGCTACACCTTC
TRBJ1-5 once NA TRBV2 CASSGTDPNQPQHF TGTGCCAGCAGTGGGACGGATCCTAATCAGCCCCAGCATTTT
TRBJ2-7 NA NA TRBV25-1 CASSEWASTYEQYF TGTGCCAGCAGTGAATGGGCTAGTACCTACGAGCAGTACTTC
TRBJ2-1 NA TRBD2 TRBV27 CASSSEGLAGDEQFF TGTGCCAGCAGTTCCGAGGGACTAGCGGGAGATGAGCAGTTCTTC
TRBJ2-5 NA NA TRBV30 CAWARGGPQETQYF TGTGCCTGGGCTCGGGGCGGGCCCCAAGAGACCCAGTACTTC
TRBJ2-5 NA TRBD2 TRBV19 CASSVWTSGSETQYF TGTGCCAGTAGTGTGTGGACTAGCGGGAGTGAGACCCAGTACTTC
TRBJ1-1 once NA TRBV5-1 CASSPRTGANTEAFF TGCGCCAGCAGCCCCCGGACCGGGGCGAACACTGAAGCTTTCTTT
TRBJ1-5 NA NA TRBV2 CASSSDSNQPQHF TGTGCCAGCAGCTCTGATAGCAATCAGCCCCAGCATTTT
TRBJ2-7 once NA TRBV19 CASSPFGTPYEQYF TGTGCCAGTAGCCCTTTCGGGACACCCTACGAGCAGTACTTC
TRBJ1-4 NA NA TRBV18 CASSPPRGNEKLFF TGTGCCAGCTCACCACCGAGGGGAAACGAAAAACTGTTTTTT
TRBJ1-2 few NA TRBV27 CASSADWTDYGYTF TGTGCCAGCAGTGCCGATTGGACAGACTATGGCTACACCTTC
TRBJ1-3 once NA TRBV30 CAWSVQNRARNTIYF TGTGCCTGGAGTGTCCAAAACAGGGCTCGAAACACCATATATTTT
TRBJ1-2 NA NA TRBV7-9 CASSLGDGNYGYTF TGTGCCAGCAGCTTAGGGGACGGTAACTATGGCTACACCTTC
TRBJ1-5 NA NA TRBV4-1 CASSQFGVSSNQPQHF TGCGCCAGCAGCCAATTCGGCGTGTCGAGCAATCAGCCCCAGCATTTT
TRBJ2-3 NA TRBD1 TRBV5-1 CASGQGIADTQYF TGCGCCAGCGGACAGGGGATCGCAGATACGCAGTATTTT
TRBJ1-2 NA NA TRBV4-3 CASSVGGSNYGYTF TGCGCCAGTAGCGTAGGAGGGAGCAACTATGGCTACACCTTC
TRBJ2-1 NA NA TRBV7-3 CASSFTLSSYNEQFF TGTGCCAGCAGCTTCACTCTCAGCTCCTACAATGAGCAGTTCTTC
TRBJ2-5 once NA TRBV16 CASSPPRGGGETQYF TGTGCCAGCAGCCCCCCCAGGGGCGGGGGAGAGACCCAGTACTTC
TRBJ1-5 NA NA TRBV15 CATSSEQAAVGQPQHF TGTGCCACCAGCAGCGAACAGGCGGCAGTAGGTCAGCCCCAGCATTTT
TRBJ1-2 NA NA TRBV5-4 CASSLAGRSVGGYTF TGTGCCAGCAGCTTGGCCGGACGTTCGGTCGGGGGCTACACCTTC
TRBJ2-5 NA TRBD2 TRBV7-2 CASSLARLAGTETQYF TGTGCCAGCAGCTTAGCCAGGCTAGCGGGAACTGAGACCCAGTACTTC
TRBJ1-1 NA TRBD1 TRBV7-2 CASSIQGATTEAFF TGTGCCAGCAGCATACAGGGGGCGACCACTGAAGCTTTCTTT
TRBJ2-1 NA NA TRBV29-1 CSVVRGETGNEQFF TGCAGCGTTGTGCGGGGCGAAACGGGGAATGAGCAGTTCTTC
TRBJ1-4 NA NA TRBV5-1 CASSLLTGGNEKLFF TGCGCCAGCAGCTTGTTGACAGGAGGGAATGAAAAACTGTTTTTT
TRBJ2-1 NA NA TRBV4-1 CASSQHGFYNEQFF TGCGCCAGCAGCCAACACGGGTTCTACAATGAGCAGTTCTTC
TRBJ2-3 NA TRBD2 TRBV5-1 CASSLRLAGGSSTDTQYF TGCGCCAGCAGCTTAAGACTAGCGGGAGGTTCAAGCACAGATACGCAGTATTTT
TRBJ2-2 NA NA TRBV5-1 CASSLGDANTGELFF TGCGCCAGCAGCTTGGGGGACGCGAACACCGGGGAGCTGTTTTTT
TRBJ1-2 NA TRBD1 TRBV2 CASFGQAALYGYTF TGTGCCAGCTTTGGACAGGCGGCACTCTATGGCTACACCTTC
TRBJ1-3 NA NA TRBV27 CASRSPGNTIYF TGTGCCAGCCGGTCACCTGGAAACACCATATATTTT
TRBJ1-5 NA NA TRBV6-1 CASSFYRDSNQPQHF TGTGCCAGCAGTTTCTACAGGGATAGCAATCAGCCCCAGCATTTT
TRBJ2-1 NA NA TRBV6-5 CASRLTGKNEQFF TGTGCCAGCAGACTAACAGGGAAAAATGAGCAGTTCTTC
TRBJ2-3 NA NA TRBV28 CASSRGGDTDTQYF TGTGCCAGCAGTCGAGGGGGGGACACAGATACGCAGTATTTT
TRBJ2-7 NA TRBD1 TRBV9 CASSPRGQGYEQYF TGTGCCAGCAGCCCACGGGGACAGGGCTACGAGCAGTACTTC
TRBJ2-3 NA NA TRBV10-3 CAITGSNPADTQYF TGTGCCATCACGGGCTCAAACCCGGCAGATACGCAGTATTTT
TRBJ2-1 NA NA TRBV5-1 CASSLDSGTKQFF TGCGCCAGCAGCTTGGATAGCGGCACCAAGCAGTTCTTC
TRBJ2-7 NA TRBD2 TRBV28 CASSLLAGLAYEQYF TGTGCCAGCAGCCTTCTAGCGGGGCTTGCCTACGAGCAGTACTTC
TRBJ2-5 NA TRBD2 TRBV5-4 CASSTAREGGETQYF TGTGCCAGCAGCACCGCACGGGAGGGGGGGGAGACCCAGTACTTC
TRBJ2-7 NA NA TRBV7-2 CASSLGVLLPYEQYF TGTGCCAGCAGCTTAGGAGTCCTTCTTCCTTACGAGCAGTACTTC
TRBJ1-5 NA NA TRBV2 CASSEGNSNQPQHF TGTGCCAGCAGTGAAGGTAATAGCAATCAGCCCCAGCATTTT
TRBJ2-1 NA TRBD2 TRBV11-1 CASSLGLAGYLEQFF TGTGCCAGCAGCTTAGGACTAGCGGGATATCTTGAGCAGTTCTTC
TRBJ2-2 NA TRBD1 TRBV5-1 CASSLLGTGNTGELFF TGCGCCAGCAGTTTACTCGGGACAGGGAACACCGGGGAGCTGTTTTTT
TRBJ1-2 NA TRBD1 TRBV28 CASTQGVYGYTF TGTGCCAGCACCCAGGGGGTTTATGGCTACACCTTC
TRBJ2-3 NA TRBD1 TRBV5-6 CASSFRPGTGYTDTQYF TGTGCCAGCAGCTTCCGTCCCGGGACAGGGTACACAGATACGCAGTATTTT
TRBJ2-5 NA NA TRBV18 CASSPSGTGDETQYF TGTGCCAGCTCACCATCCGGGACTGGGGATGAGACCCAGTACTTC
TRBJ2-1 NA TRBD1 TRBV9 CASSARGQGQYNEQFF TGTGCCAGCAGCGCGCGAGGACAGGGTCAGTACAATGAGCAGTTCTTC
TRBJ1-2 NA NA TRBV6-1 CASSEARAGGYTF TGTGCCAGCAGTGAAGCCCGAGCAGGCGGCTACACCTTC
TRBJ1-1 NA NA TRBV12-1 CASSYKTENTEAFF TGTGCCAGCAGCTACAAGACAGAGAACACTGAAGCTTTCTTT
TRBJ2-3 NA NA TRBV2 CASSRLTSTDTQYF TGTGCCAGCAGTAGACTTACTAGCACAGATACGCAGTATTTT
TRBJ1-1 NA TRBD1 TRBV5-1 CASSSDRAGITEAFF TGCGCCAGCAGCTCCGACAGGGCGGGTATCACTGAAGCTTTCTTT
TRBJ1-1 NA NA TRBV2 CAWRVNTEAFF TGTGCCTGGCGGGTGAACACTGAAGCTTTCTTT
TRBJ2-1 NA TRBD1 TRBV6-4 CASRTGSGNEQFF TGTGCCAGCAGGACAGGGTCTGGCAATGAGCAGTTCTTC
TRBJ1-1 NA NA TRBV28 CASSLWVRNTEAFF TGTGCCAGCAGTTTGTGGGTGCGAAATACTGAAGCTTTCTTT
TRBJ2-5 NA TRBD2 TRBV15 CATSRAGGGETQYF TGTGCCACCAGCAGAGCGGGAGGCGGGGAGACCCAGTACTTC
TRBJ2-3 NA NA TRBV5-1 CASSRTDTQYF TGCGCCAGCAGCCGAACAGATACGCAGTATTTT